The clone carrying this TCR beta chain was seen ten or more times. The antigen is not known. The germline gives CDR1 SGHRS, CDR2 YFSETQ. V was pared by 1 base and J by 3 bases, with 10 bases between. The CDR3 covers 15 residues. TCRdb re-called the 5' RACE reads through MiXCR, storing one row per CDR3 protein. The table records under 400,000 distinct CDR3 sequences, around 10% of them present only once. These data come from a study of CD8 T cells in ankylosing spondylitis. Study-level results: Disease-linked clones reportedly showed significant enrichment in matched ankylosing spondylitis synovial fluid.

The chain employs TRBV5-1 and TRBJ2-2; D is possibly TRBD2 (6 bases). The TCR originated in a female donor with ankylosing spondylitis or in good health (not recorded which). The sample consisted of blood, either unsorted or a sorted T cell fraction (not recorded which). The CDR3 protein is CASSLPWGDTGELFF. In DNA, the CDR3 is TGCGCCAGCAGCTTGCCCTGGGGGGACACCGGGGAGCTGTTTTTT.